This entry features one TCR beta chain sequence. The antigen remains unidentified. The sample belongs to a study of OX40 agonist ivuxolimab in advanced cancers. Study observations and caveats: Clonal expansion was seen in CD4+ and CD8+ blood T cells by week 6 at 0.1 to 3.0 mg/kg.

Profiling relied on immunoSEQ multiplex PCR, and the TCRdb table lists in-frame clones only, not all of them. Of 76,000 or so clones listed, about 89% were seen once; the top ten hold 10% to 15%. The receptor was derived from an adult with an advanced solid tumor such as melanoma, head and neck, liver or kidney cancer. This specimen consisted of CD4+ or CD8+ T cells sorted from blood, obtained in a trial of the OX40 agonist ivuxolimab.

CDR3 sequence: CASSLVGLAGTDTQYF. The CDR3 DNA is TGTGCCAGCAGTTTGGTTGGACTAGCGGGCACAGATACGCAGTATTTT. V is TRBV28 and J is TRBJ2-3, with TRBD2 matching 10 bases. The CDR3 spans 16 residues. V lost 3 bases and J lost 1; bases outside the gene matches: 4. CDR1 is MDHEN and CDR2 is SYDVKM in the germline V gene.